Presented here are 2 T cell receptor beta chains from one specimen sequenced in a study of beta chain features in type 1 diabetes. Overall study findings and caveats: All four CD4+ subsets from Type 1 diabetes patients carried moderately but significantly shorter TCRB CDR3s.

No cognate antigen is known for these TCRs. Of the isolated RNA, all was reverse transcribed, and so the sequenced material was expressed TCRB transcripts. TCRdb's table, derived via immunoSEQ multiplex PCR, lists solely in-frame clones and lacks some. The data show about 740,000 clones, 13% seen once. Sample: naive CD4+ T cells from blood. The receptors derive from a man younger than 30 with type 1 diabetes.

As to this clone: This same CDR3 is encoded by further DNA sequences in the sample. CDR3 DNA sequence: TGTGCCTGGAGTGCAGGACCGAACACTGAAGCTTTCTTT. Translated: CAWSAGPNTEAFF. The V gene is TRBV30, the J gene TRBJ1-1; no definite D call. CDR1 and CDR2 from the germline V gene are GTSNPN and SVGIG (reference sequence). This CDR3 has 13 amino acids. V was pared by 1 base and J by 1 base, with 7 bases between. The full variable domain, its missing parts supplied by reference TRBV30 and TRBJ1-1, is SQTIHQWPATLVQPVGSPLSLECTVEGTSNPNLYWYRQAAGRGLQLLFYSVGIGQISSEVPQNLSASRPQDRQFILSSKKLLLSDSGFYLCAWSAGPNTEAFFGQGTRLTVV.

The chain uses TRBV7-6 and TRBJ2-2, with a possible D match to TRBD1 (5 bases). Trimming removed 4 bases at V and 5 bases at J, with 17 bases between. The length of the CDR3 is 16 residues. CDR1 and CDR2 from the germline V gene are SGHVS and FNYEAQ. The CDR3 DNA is TGTGCCAGCAGCTATCTCTCGACAGAAACTACCGGGGAGCTGTTTTTT. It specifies CASSYLSTETTGELFF.